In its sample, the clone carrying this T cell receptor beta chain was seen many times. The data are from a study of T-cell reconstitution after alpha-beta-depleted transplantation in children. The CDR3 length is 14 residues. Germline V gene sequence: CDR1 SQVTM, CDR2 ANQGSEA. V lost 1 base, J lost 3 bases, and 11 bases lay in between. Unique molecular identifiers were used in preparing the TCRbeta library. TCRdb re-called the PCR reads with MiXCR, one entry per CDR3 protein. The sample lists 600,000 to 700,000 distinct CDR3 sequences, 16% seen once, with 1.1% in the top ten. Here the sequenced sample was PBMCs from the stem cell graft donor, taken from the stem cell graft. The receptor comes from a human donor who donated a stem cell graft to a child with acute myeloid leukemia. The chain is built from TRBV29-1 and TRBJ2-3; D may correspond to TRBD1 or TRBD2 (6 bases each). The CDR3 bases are TGCAGCGTTGAAGGAGGGGGGCCAACAGATACGCAGTATTTT. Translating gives CSVEGGGPTDTQYF.